A single sample is the source of the 3 T cell receptor beta chains below, sequenced in a study of response to subunit inactivated influenza vaccine (dated by TCRdb to 2016 to 2018). Libraries came from RT-PCR. The data were produced on an Illumina HiSeq 2500. TCRdb reworked the public reads: Q25 trimming with fastp, MiXCR clone assembly, productive beta chains retained. Every CDR3 protein is listed once, alongside the most common genes and DNA of its rows. The sample yields about 650,000 distinct CDR3 sequences; approximately 15% were counted once. The ten largest clones add up to about 7.6% of the sample. The source material was PBMCs from blood, sampled less than 15 days before vaccination. All receptors derive from a man in his fifties or sixties who received an inactivated influenza vaccine. Donor details come from another sample of the same person, matched by shared clones.

V is TRBV3-1 and J is TRBJ2-7; D not certain. The CDR3 has 15 residues. CDR1 and CDR2 from the germline V gene are LGHDT and YNNKEL (reference sequence). V lost 1 base, J lost 2 bases, and 12 bases lay in between. Written as DNA, the CDR3 is TGTGCCAGCAGCCAAGGTGGAATTCGGACCTACGAGCAGTACTTC. Its protein product is CASSQGGIRTYEQYF.

The J gene is TRBJ2-7, the V gene TRBV20-1; 8 bases align to TRBD2. The V gene's germline CDR1 is DFQATT and CDR2 SNEGSKA (reference sequence). This CDR3 is built from 14 residues. J lost 0 bases, V lost 5 bases, and 6 bases had no gene match. The CDR3 DNA reads as TGCAGTGCTGATAAGCGGGAGAGCTCCTACGAGCAGTACTTC. It specifies CSADKRESSYEQYF.

Only a few counts were recorded for this clonotype. V and J are TRBV12-5 and TRBJ2-5; D is unclear. Germline CDR1 LGHNT, CDR2 FRNRAP. The CDR3 is made up of 13 amino acids. Trimming stripped 1 base from V and 5 bases from J, with 8 bases between. CDR3 amino acids: CASGLGVWETQYF. The CDR3 DNA is TGTGCTAGTGGTTTGGGGGTCTGGGAGACCCAGTACTTC.